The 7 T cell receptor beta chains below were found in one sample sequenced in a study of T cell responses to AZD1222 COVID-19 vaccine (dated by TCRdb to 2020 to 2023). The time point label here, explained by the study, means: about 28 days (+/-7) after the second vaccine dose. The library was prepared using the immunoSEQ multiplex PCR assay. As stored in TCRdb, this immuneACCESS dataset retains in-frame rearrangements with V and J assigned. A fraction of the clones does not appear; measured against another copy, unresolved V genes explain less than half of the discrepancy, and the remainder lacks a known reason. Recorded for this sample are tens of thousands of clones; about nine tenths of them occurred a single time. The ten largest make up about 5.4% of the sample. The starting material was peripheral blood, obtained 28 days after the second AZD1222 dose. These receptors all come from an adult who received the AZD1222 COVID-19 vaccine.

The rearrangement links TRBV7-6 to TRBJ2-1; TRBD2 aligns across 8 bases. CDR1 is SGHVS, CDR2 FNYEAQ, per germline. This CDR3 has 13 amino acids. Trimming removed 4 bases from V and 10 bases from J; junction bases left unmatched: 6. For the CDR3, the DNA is TGTGCCAGCAGCTACGGGGGGGCTGGGGAGCAGTTCTTC. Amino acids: CASSYGGAGEQFF.

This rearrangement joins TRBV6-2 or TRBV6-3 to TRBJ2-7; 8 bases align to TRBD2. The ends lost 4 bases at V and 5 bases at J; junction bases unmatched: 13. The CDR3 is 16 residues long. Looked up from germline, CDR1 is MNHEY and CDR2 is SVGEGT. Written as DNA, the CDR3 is TGTGCCAGCAGTTTAGCCGGGACTAGTAGATTCAACGAGCAGTACTTC. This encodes CASSLAGTSRFNEQYF.

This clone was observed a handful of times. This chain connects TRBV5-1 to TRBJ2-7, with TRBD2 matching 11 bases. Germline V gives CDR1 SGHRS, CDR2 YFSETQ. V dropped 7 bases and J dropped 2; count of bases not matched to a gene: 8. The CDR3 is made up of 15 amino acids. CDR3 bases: TGCGCCAGCGCGCCCGGGACTAGCGGTGCCTACGAGCAGTACGTC. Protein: CASAPGTSGAYEQYV.

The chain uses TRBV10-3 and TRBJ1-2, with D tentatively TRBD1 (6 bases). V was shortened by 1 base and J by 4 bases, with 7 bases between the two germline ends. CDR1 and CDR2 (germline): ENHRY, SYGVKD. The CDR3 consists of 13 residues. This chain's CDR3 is CAISEYRVYGYTF. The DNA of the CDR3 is TGTGCCATCAGTGAGTACAGGGTCTATGGCTACACCTTC.

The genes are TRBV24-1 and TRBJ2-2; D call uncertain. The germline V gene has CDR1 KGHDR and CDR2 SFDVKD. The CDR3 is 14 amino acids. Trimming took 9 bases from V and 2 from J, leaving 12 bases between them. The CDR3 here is CATPTEFNTGELFF. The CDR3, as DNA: TGTGCCACCCCTACAGAGTTCAACACCGGGGAGCTGTTTTTT.

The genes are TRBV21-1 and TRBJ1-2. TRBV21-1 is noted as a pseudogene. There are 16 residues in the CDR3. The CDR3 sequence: CASSKGLGLEAYGYTF. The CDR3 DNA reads TGTGCCAGCAGTAAAGGGCTGGGCCTCGAGGCCTATGGCTACACCTTC.

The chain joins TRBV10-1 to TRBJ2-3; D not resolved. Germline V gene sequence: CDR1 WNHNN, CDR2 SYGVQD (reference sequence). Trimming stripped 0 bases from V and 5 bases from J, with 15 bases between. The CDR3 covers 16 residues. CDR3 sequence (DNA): TGCGCCAGCAGTGAGTCATTGATTCCGGCTAGAGATACGCAGTATTTT. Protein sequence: CASSESLIPARDTQYF.